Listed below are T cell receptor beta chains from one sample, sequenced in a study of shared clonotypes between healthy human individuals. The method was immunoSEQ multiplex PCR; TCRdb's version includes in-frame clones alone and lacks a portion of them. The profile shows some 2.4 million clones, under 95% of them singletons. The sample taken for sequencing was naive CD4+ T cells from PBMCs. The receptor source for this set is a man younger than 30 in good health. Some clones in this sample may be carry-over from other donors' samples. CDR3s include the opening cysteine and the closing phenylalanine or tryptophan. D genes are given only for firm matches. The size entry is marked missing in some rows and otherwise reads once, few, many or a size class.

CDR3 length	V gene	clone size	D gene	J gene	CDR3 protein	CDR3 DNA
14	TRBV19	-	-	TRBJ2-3	CASTVTGVGGTQYF	TGTGCCAGTACCGTGACTGGGGTAGGAGGTACGCAGTATTTT
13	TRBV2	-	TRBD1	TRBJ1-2	CASSEGQGRGYTF	TGTGCCAGCAGTGAGGGACAGGGAAGGGGCTACACCTTC
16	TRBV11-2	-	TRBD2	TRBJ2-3	CASSTMLAGVADTQYF	TGTGCCAGCAGCACAATGTTAGCGGGAGTAGCAGATACGCAGTATTTT
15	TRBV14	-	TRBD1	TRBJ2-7	CASSLRDRKEYEQYF	TGTGCCAGCAGCCTCCGGGACAGGAAGGAGTACGAGCAGTACTTC
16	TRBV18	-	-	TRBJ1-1	CASSDQTRQTNTEAFF	TGTGCCAGCTCAGACCAAACCCGACAGACGAACACTGAAGCTTTCTTT
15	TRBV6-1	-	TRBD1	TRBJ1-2	CASSTKDRGQDGYTF	TGTGCCAGCAGTACTAAGGACAGGGGACAAGATGGCTACACCTTC
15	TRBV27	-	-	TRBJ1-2	CASSLNPTGYYGYTF	TGTGCCAGCAGTTTGAATCCGACAGGCTACTATGGCTACACCTTC
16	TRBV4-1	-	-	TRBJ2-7	CASSRSAQGSSYEQYF	TGCGCCAGCAGCCGGTCAGCTCAGGGGAGTTCCTACGAGCAGTACTTC
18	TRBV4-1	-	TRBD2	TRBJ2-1	CASSQDPGLAGVSNEQFF	TGCGCCAGCAGCCAAGACCCCGGACTAGCGGGAGTCAGCAATGAGCAGTTCTTC
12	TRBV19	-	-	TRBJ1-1	CASSFVNTEAFF	TGTGCCAGTAGTTTTGTAAACACTGAAGCTTTCTTT
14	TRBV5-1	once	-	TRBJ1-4	CASSLLGGAEKLFF	TGCGCCAGCAGCTTGCTTGGGGGCGCAGAAAAACTGTTTTTT
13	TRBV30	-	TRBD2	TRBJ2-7	CAWSLAGTPEQYF	TGTGCCTGGAGCCTAGCGGGGACCCCCGAGCAGTACTTC
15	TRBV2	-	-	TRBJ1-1	CASKGRGNQATEAFF	TGTGCCAGCAAGGGGAGGGGCAACCAGGCCACTGAAGCTTTCTTT
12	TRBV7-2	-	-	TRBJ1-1	CASSLGAGWAFF	TGTGCCAGCAGCTTAGGGGCAGGGTGGGCTTTCTTT
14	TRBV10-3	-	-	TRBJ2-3	CAISIRLDTDTQYF	TGTGCCATCAGTATAAGGCTAGACACAGATACGCAGTATTTT
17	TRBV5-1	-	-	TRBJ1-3	CASSLDPTGSSGNTIYF	TGCGCCAGCAGCTTGGATCCGACAGGATCGAGCGGAAACACCATATATTTT
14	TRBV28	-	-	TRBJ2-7	CASYSGTDSYEQYF	TGTGCCAGTTATTCGGGGACGGACTCCTACGAGCAGTACTTC
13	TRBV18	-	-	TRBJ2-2	CASSVGTAGELFF	TGTGCCAGCTCAGTCGGCACCGCCGGGGAGCTGTTTTTT
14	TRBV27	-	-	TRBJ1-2	CASSLIQGVGGYTF	TGTGCCAGCAGTTTGATACAGGGTGTAGGTGGCTACACCTTC
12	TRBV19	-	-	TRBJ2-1	CASSISYNEQFF	TGTGCCAGTAGTATCTCTTACAATGAGCAGTTCTTC
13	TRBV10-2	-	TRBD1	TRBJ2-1	CASSRDSYNEQFF	TGCGCCAGCAGCCGGGACAGCTACAATGAGCAGTTCTTC
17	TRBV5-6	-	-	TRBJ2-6	CASSTGHLLSGANVLTF	TGTGCCAGCAGCACCGGACATCTTCTCTCTGGGGCCAACGTCCTGACTTTC
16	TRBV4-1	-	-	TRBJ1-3	CASSHYGTPGGNTIYF	TGCGCCAGCAGCCACTACGGGACACCAGGTGGAAACACCATATATTTT
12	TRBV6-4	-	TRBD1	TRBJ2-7	CASSDYRGEQYF	TGTGCCAGCAGTGACTACAGGGGAGAGCAGTACTTC
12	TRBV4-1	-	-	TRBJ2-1	CASSHPRSEQFF	TGCGCCAGCAGCCACCCGCGATCTGAGCAGTTCTTC
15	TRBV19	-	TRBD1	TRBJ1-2	CATRDRGRWNYGYTF	TGTGCCACCCGGGACAGGGGGCGTTGGAACTATGGCTACACCTTC
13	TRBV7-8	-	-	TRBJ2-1	CASSTTTNNEQFF	TGTGCCAGCAGCACCACTACGAACAATGAGCAGTTCTTC
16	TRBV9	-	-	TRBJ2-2	CASSPPGTPYTGELFF	TGTGCCAGCAGCCCCCCCGGGACTCCCTACACCGGGGAGCTGTTTTTT
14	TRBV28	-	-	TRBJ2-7	CASSFPALSYEQYF	TGTGCCAGCAGTTTCCCTGCACTCTCCTACGAGCAGTACTTC
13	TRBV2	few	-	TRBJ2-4	CASSEASGALGNF	TGTGCCAGCAGTGAAGCGTCCGGGGCCCTGGGGAACTTC
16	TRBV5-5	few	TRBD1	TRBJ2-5	CASSVGTGVLGETQYF	TGTGCCAGCAGCGTGGGGACAGGGGTTTTGGGAGAGACCCAGTACTTC
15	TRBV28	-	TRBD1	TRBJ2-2	CASSRRTGATGELFF	TGTGCCAGCAGCAGACGGACAGGGGCCACCGGGGAGCTGTTTTTT
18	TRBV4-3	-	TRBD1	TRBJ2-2	CASSRQLLGQGAGGELFF	TGCGCCAGCAGCCGACAACTCTTAGGACAGGGGGCTGGCGGGGAGCTGTTTTTT
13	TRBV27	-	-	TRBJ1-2	CASSARGEGGYTF	TGTGCCAGCAGCGCCCGAGGGGAAGGGGGCTACACCTTC
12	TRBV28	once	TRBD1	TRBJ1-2	CASSWDSYGYTF	TGTGCCAGCAGTTGGGACAGCTATGGCTACACCTTC
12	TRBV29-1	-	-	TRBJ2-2	CSGLRVTGELFF	TGCAGCGGCCTCAGGGTCACCGGGGAGCTGTTTTTT
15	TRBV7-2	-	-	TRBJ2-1	CASSFRVLSYNEQFF	TGTGCCAGCAGCTTCAGGGTGCTTTCCTACAATGAGCAGTTCTTC
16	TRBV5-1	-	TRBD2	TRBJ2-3	CASSAPLAGVADTQYF	TGCGCCAGCAGCGCCCCACTAGCGGGAGTTGCGGATACGCAGTATTTT
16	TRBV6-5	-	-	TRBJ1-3	CASSYSILSSENTIYF	TGTGCCAGCAGTTACTCCATATTAAGCTCTGAAAACACCATATATTTT
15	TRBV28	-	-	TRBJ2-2	CASGGGQAGTGELFF	TGTGCCAGCGGGGGGGGACAGGCGGGCACCGGGGAGCTGTTTTTT
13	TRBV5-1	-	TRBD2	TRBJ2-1	CASSFGRERERFF	TGCGCCAGCAGCTTCGGGAGGGAGCGGGAGAGGTTCTTC
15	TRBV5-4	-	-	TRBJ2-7	CASSLKQGGSHEQYF	TGTGCCAGCAGCTTGAAACAGGGGGGGTCCCACGAGCAGTACTTC
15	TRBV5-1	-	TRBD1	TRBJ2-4	CASSLAGQGLNIQYF	TGCGCCAGCAGCTTGGCGGGACAGGGATTAAACATTCAGTACTTC
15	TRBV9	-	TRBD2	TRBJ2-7	CASSAQAGGTYEQYF	TGTGCCAGCAGCGCGCAAGCGGGAGGGACCTACGAGCAGTACTTC
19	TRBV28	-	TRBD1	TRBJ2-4	CASSLFGTTGGLSKNIQYF	TGTGCCAGCAGTTTATTCGGAACTACAGGGGGCTTATCCAAAAACATTCAGTACTTC
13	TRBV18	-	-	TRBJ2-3	CASSPPGRDTQYF	TGTGCCAGCTCACCGCCCGGGAGAGATACGCAGTATTTT